A selection of T cell receptor beta chains follows, all from one sample in a study of shared clonotypes between healthy human individuals. Data came from immunoSEQ multiplex PCR; TCRdb stores just in-frame clones and leaves some out. The data hold over 2 million clones, with 80% to 95% observed a single time. Sample: naive CD4+ T cells from PBMCs. The receptors derive from a man younger than 30 in good health. Some clones in this sample may be carry-over from other donors' samples. Both conserved end residues are part of each CDR3. The D gene is left open where the match is weak. Clone size, where shown, is once, few, many, or a class for clones that have expanded.

clone size: once
J gene: TRBJ1-1
D gene: .
V gene: TRBV5-4
CDR3 protein: CASSLMRVSENTEAFF
CDR3 DNA: TGTGCCAGCAGCTTGATGAGGGTGTCCGAAAACACTGAAGCTTTCTTT

clone size: .
J gene: TRBJ1-5
D gene: .
V gene: TRBV2
CDR3 protein: CASSAGREYGQPQHF
CDR3 DNA: TGTGCCAGCAGTGCCGGCAGGGAGTATGGACAGCCCCAGCATTTT

clone size: .
J gene: TRBJ2-2
D gene: TRBD1
V gene: TRBV5-1
CDR3 protein: CASSSRTGVNYNTGELFF
CDR3 DNA: TGCGCCAGCAGCTCACGGACAGGGGTCAATTACAACACCGGGGAGCTGTTTTTT

clone size: .
J gene: TRBJ2-1
D gene: .
V gene: TRBV6-6
CDR3 protein: CASRRGLDYNEQFF
CDR3 DNA: TGTGCCAGCAGACGCGGGCTTGACTACAATGAGCAGTTCTTC

clone size: .
J gene: TRBJ2-3
D gene: TRBD1
V gene: TRBV19
CDR3 protein: CASQDRDGDTQYF
CDR3 DNA: TGTGCCAGCCAGGACAGGGACGGAGATACGCAGTATTTT

clone size: .
J gene: TRBJ2-7
D gene: TRBD1
V gene: TRBV6-1
CDR3 protein: CASSTGGRDEQYF
CDR3 DNA: TGTGCCAGCAGTACAGGGGGCAGGGACGAGCAGTACTTC

clone size: .
J gene: TRBJ2-3
D gene: TRBD2
V gene: TRBV28
CDR3 protein: CASSLPRAGGSTDTQYF
CDR3 DNA: TGTGCCAGCAGTTTACCCCGGGCGGGAGGGAGCACAGATACGCAGTATTTT

clone size: .
J gene: TRBJ2-1
D gene: .
V gene: TRBV28
CDR3 protein: CASRKGYEQFF
CDR3 DNA: TGTGCCAGCAGAAAGGGGTATGAGCAGTTCTTC

clone size: .
J gene: TRBJ1-1
D gene: TRBD1
V gene: TRBV9
CDR3 protein: CASSATGGGYTEAFF
CDR3 DNA: TGTGCCAGCAGCGCAACAGGGGGCGGGTACACTGAAGCTTTCTTT

clone size: .
J gene: TRBJ2-1
D gene: .
V gene: TRBV5-1
CDR3 protein: CASSLVSRVGEQFF
CDR3 DNA: TGCGCCAGCAGCTTGGTCTCGCGGGTGGGAGAGCAGTTCTTC

clone size: .
J gene: TRBJ2-1
D gene: .
V gene: TRBV9
CDR3 protein: CASSVMSRPPGVDEQFF
CDR3 DNA: TGTGCCAGCAGCGTGATGTCAAGGCCCCCCGGCGTGGATGAGCAGTTCTTC

clone size: .
J gene: TRBJ2-3
D gene: .
V gene: TRBV5-4
CDR3 protein: CASSLRGYTDTQYF
CDR3 DNA: TGTGCCAGCAGCTTGAGGGGCTACACAGATACGCAGTATTTT

clone size: .
J gene: TRBJ2-6
D gene: .
V gene: TRBV6-5
CDR3 protein: CASSPPGPGANVLTF
CDR3 DNA: TGTGCCAGCAGCCCCCCGGGTCCTGGGGCCAACGTCCTGACTTTC

clone size: once
J gene: TRBJ2-3
D gene: TRBD2
V gene: TRBV29-1
CDR3 protein: CSVWASGSGDTQYF
CDR3 DNA: TGCAGCGTTTGGGCCAGCGGGAGTGGAGATACGCAGTATTTT

clone size: .
J gene: TRBJ2-1
D gene: .
V gene: TRBV7-2
CDR3 protein: CASSLAPANEQFF
CDR3 DNA: TGTGCCAGCAGCTTAGCCCCGGCCAATGAGCAGTTCTTC

clone size: .
J gene: TRBJ2-5
D gene: TRBD2
V gene: TRBV7-9
CDR3 protein: CASSLGTRDRETQYF
CDR3 DNA: TGTGCCAGCAGCTTAGGGACTAGAGACAGAGAGACCCAGTACTTC

clone size: once
J gene: TRBJ2-5
D gene: TRBD2
V gene: TRBV5-6
CDR3 protein: CASSLGLAGVYSETQYF
CDR3 DNA: TGTGCCAGCAGCTTGGGCCTAGCGGGAGTATATAGCGAGACCCAGTACTTC

clone size: once
J gene: TRBJ1-2
D gene: .
V gene: TRBV5-1
CDR3 protein: CASSQAGTSNYGYTF
CDR3 DNA: TGCGCCAGCAGTCAAGCCGGAACCTCTAACTATGGCTACACCTTC

clone size: .
J gene: TRBJ1-2
D gene: TRBD1
V gene: TRBV19
CDR3 protein: CATVTGGNYGYTF
CDR3 DNA: TGTGCCACCGTAACAGGGGGCAACTATGGCTACACCTTC

clone size: .
J gene: TRBJ2-7
D gene: .
V gene: TRBV9
CDR3 protein: CASSADGHIDGEQYF
CDR3 DNA: TGTGCCAGCAGCGCGGACGGACACATTGACGGGGAGCAGTACTTC

clone size: .
J gene: TRBJ2-4
D gene: TRBD1
V gene: TRBV25-1
CDR3 protein: CASSEYTGQGAKNIQYF
CDR3 DNA: TGTGCCAGCAGTGAATATACGGGACAGGGGGCCAAAAACATTCAGTACTTC

clone size: .
J gene: TRBJ2-1
D gene: TRBD2
V gene: TRBV19
CDR3 protein: CASSIILADYNEQFF
CDR3 DNA: TGTGCCAGTAGTATTATTCTAGCGGATTACAATGAGCAGTTCTTC

clone size: .
J gene: TRBJ1-2
D gene: .
V gene: TRBV4-3
CDR3 protein: CASSQELGFGYGYTF
CDR3 DNA: TGCGCCAGCAGCCAAGAGCTGGGTTTCGGCTATGGCTACACCTTC

clone size: .
J gene: TRBJ2-7
D gene: TRBD2
V gene: TRBV18
CDR3 protein: CASSPLGTTYEQYF
CDR3 DNA: TGTGCCAGCTCACCACTAGGGACTACCTACGAGCAGTACTTC

clone size: .
J gene: TRBJ2-3
D gene: TRBD1
V gene: TRBV19
CDR3 protein: CASSHPGTGVADTQYF
CDR3 DNA: TGTGCCAGCAGCCACCCCGGGACAGGGGTCGCAGATACGCAGTATTTT

clone size: .
J gene: TRBJ2-1
D gene: TRBD2
V gene: TRBV27
CDR3 protein: CASSLLGLAGDPGDEQFF
CDR3 DNA: TGTGCCAGCAGTTTATTGGGGCTAGCGGGAGACCCAGGGGATGAGCAGTTCTTC

clone size: .
J gene: TRBJ1-5
D gene: .
V gene: TRBV7-9
CDR3 protein: CASSPDWQVSNQPQHF
CDR3 DNA: TGTGCCAGCAGCCCGGATTGGCAGGTTAGCAATCAGCCCCAGCATTTT

clone size: .
J gene: TRBJ1-1
D gene: .
V gene: TRBV30
CDR3 protein: CAWSSGGEAFF
CDR3 DNA: TGTGCCTGGAGCTCGGGGGGTGAAGCTTTCTTT

clone size: .
J gene: TRBJ2-3
D gene: TRBD2
V gene: TRBV5-4
CDR3 protein: CASSSGLAASTDTQYF
CDR3 DNA: TGTGCCAGCAGTTCTGGACTAGCGGCTAGCACAGATACGCAGTATTTT

clone size: .
J gene: TRBJ2-4
D gene: .
V gene: TRBV21-1
CDR3 protein: CASSYEGRALIGSENIQYF
CDR3 DNA: TGTGCCAGCAGCTATGAGGGCAGGGCTTTAATTGGATCCGAAAACATTCAGTACTTC

clone size: .
J gene: TRBJ1-2
D gene: .
V gene: TRBV28
CDR3 protein: CASSLSLGGTYTF
CDR3 DNA: TGTGCCAGCAGTTTATCCTTGGGGGGTACCTACACCTTC

clone size: .
J gene: TRBJ2-5
D gene: .
V gene: TRBV23-1
CDR3 protein: CASSQSLTEKAGETQYF
CDR3 DNA: TGCGCCAGCAGTCAATCACTAACCGAAAAAGCCGGTGAGACCCAGTACTTC

clone size: once
J gene: TRBJ2-7
D gene: .
V gene: TRBV28
CDR3 protein: CASSSPGEQYF
CDR3 DNA: TGTGCCAGCAGTTCCCCGGGCGAGCAGTACTTC

clone size: few
J gene: TRBJ1-5
D gene: .
V gene: TRBV5-1
CDR3 protein: CASSPGGAYSNQPQHF
CDR3 DNA: TGCGCCAGCAGCCCGGGAGGGGCCTATAGCAATCAGCCCCAGCATTTT

clone size: once
J gene: TRBJ1-2
D gene: TRBD1
V gene: TRBV30
CDR3 protein: CAGGRSGGNYGYTF
CDR3 DNA: TGTGCCGGAGGAAGATCAGGGGGCAATTATGGCTACACCTTC

clone size: .
J gene: TRBJ2-7
D gene: TRBD2
V gene: TRBV25-1
CDR3 protein: CASSSYPGTSPYEQYF
CDR3 DNA: TGTGCCAGCAGTTCATATCCGGGGACTAGCCCCTACGAGCAGTACTTC

clone size: .
J gene: TRBJ2-7
D gene: TRBD2
V gene: TRBV18
CDR3 protein: CASSPLAGGYEQYF
CDR3 DNA: TGTGCCAGCTCACCACTAGCGGGAGGATACGAGCAGTACTTC